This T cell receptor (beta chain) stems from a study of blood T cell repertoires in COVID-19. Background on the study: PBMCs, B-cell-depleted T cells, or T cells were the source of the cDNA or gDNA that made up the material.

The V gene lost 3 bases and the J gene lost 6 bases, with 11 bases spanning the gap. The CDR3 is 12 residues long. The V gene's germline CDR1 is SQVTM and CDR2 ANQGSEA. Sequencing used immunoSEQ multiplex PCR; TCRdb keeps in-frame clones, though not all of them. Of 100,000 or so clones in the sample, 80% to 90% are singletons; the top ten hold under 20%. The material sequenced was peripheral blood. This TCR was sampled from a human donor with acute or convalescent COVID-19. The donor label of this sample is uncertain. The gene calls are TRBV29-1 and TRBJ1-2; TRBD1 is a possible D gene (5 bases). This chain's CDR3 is CSVETEVNGYTF. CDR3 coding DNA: TGCAGCGTTGAGACAGAAGTGAATGGCTACACCTTC.